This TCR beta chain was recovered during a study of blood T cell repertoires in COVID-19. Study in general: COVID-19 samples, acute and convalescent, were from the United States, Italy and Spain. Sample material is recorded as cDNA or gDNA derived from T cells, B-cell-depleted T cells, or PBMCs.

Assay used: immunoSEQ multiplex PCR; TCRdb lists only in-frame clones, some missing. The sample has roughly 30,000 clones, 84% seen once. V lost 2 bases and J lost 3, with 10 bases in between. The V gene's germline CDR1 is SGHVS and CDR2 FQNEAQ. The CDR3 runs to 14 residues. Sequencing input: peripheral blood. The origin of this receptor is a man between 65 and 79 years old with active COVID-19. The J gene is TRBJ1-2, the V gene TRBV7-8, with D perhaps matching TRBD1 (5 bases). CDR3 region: CASSLQGIDYGYTF. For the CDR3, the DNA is TGTGCCAGCAGCTTACAGGGTATAGACTATGGCTACACCTTC.